The 4 T cell receptor beta chains listed next were all sequenced from one sample in a study of T-cell memory formation after mild COVID-19. TCRdb processed the 5' RACE reads anew with MiXCR; each CDR3 protein has one entry. The table lists 350,000 to 450,000 distinct CDR3 sequences, about an eighth of them singletons. The sequencing input was PBMCs or a T cell subset sorted from them (not recorded which). These receptors came from a man younger than 35 who had mild COVID-19 (a few samples of this study predate the infection). Cell type and time point are not known.

This clonotype was observed a handful of times. The V call is TRBV5-1, the J call TRBJ2-3; 10 bases map to TRBD2. Germline CDR1 and CDR2: SGHRS and YFSETQ. The CDR3 is 15 residues long. The junction had 11 bases not matched to a gene; V was cut back by 4 bases and J by 9 bases. The CDR3 DNA is TGCGCCAGCAGCGAACTAGCGGGGAACGGAGGGACGCAGTATTTT. Protein: CASSELAGNGGTQYF.

This chain uses TRBV25-1 with TRBJ1-1, with D unclear. The CDR3 has 13 amino acids. The germline V and J ends were trimmed by 8 bases and 2 bases, with 12 bases remaining between them. CDR1 MGHDK and CDR2 SYGVNS come from the germline V gene. The CDR3 DNA reads as TGTGCCAGCGGAAAATCGGGAAACACTGAAGCTTTCTTT. Protein sequence: CASGKSGNTEAFF.

A few counts support this clonotype. The chain recombines TRBV7-6 with TRBJ2-3; weak D call: TRBD2 (6 bases). Germline CDR1 reads SGHVS; CDR2 reads FNYEAQ. Trimming left V 1 base short and J 1 base short, with 12 bases between. This CDR3 has 16 residues. DNA for the CDR3: TGTGCCAGCAGCTTAGAGGGAGGTTGGCGCACAGATACGCAGTATTTT. Its protein product is CASSLEGGWRTDTQYF.

This clonotype was seen only a few times. This rearrangement joins TRBV5-5 to TRBJ1-5; 9 bases are a match to TRBD1. This CDR3 is 15 amino acids long. Germline assignment: CDR1 SGHKS and CDR2 YYEKEE (reference sequence). Trimming took 5 bases from V and 4 from J; bases not matched to a gene: 7. The CDR3 DNA follows: TGTGCCAGCAGTTGGACCGGGACAGGGAATCAGCCCCAGCATTTT. Translation: CASSWTGTGNQPQHF.